One sample yielded the 30 T cell receptor beta chains listed below, sequenced in a study of T cells after yellow fever vaccination. TCRdb analysed the 5' RACE reads with MiXCR anew, one entry per CDR3 protein. The sample yields hundreds of thousands of distinct CDR3 sequences, roughly an eighth seen once. The sample was PBMCs, taken on the day of the yellow fever booster vaccination. These receptors were obtained from a man aged 30 to 39 who received the YFV17D yellow fever vaccine.

In its sample, this clonotype was seen a few times. The chain recombines TRBV6-1 with TRBJ2-7, with 8 bases that match TRBD2. V shed 8 bases, J shed 1 base, and the junction held 4 bases outside the gene matches. The CDR3 covers 13 residues. Germline V gene data show CDR1 as MNHNS and CDR2 as SASEGT. CDR3 DNA sequence: TGTGCCAGCGGCACTAGCGGTTCCTACGAGCAGTACTTC. This translates into CASGTSGSYEQYF.

This clonotype came up a few times. The gene calls are TRBV6-1 and TRBJ2-7, with TRBD2 as a possible D gene (5 bases). The CDR3 consists of 14 residues. The V end was cut by 5 bases, the J end by 4 bases, with 15 bases between. Germline V gene lookup returns CDR1 MNHNS and CDR2 SASEGT. CDR3 residues: CASSKEEFLYEQYF. The CDR3, as DNA: TGTGCCAGCAGTAAGGAGGAATTTCTTTACGAGCAGTACTTC.

The sample holds a few counts of this clonotype. This chain uses TRBV7-2 with TRBJ2-6, with a tentative D call TRBD1 (5 bases). The V end lost 3 bases, the J end lost 2 bases, and 8 bases lay between the germline ends. The V gene's germline CDR1 is SGHTA and CDR2 FQGNSA. This CDR3 region has 15 residues. DNA of the CDR3: TGTGCCAGCAGCTTTAGGGGTGCTGGGGCCAACGTCCTGACTTTC. Protein: CASSFRGAGANVLTF.

The genes are TRBV29-1 and TRBJ2-7; tentative D call: TRBD2 (6 bases). The V gene's germline CDR1 is SQVTM and CDR2 ANQGSEA. The CDR3 extends over 11 amino acids. V lost 7 bases, J lost 5 bases, and 12 bases lay in between. The CDR3: CSAGGVDEQYF. The CDR3 DNA reads as TGCAGCGCCGGAGGGGTCGACGAGCAGTACTTC.

The chain carries TRBV7-9 and TRBJ1-2; D is unclear. The V end lost 3 bases, the J end lost 8 bases, and 13 bases lay between the germline ends. There are 13 residues in the CDR3. The V gene's germline CDR1 is SEHNR and CDR2 FQNEAQ (reference sequence). The CDR3 DNA reads TGTGCCAGCAGCTTCGACTCTTATACCGGCTACACCTTC. Translation gives CASSFDSYTGYTF.

The chain couples TRBV7-2 to TRBJ2-2; the match to TRBD2 covers 12 bases. The CDR3 sequence is 15 residues long. Germline V lookup: CDR1 SGHTA, CDR2 FQGNSA. J gave up 7 bases and V 5 bases, and 5 bases lay outside the gene matches. CDR3 region: CASSPSGRANGELFF. CDR3 DNA sequence: TGTGCCAGCAGCCCTAGCGGGAGGGCCAACGGGGAGCTGTTTTTT.

This clonotype has just a few counts. The chain employs TRBV28 and TRBJ1-4; D not certain. The germline CDR1 and CDR2 sequences are MDHEN and SYDVKM. This CDR3 region has 14 residues. The V and J ends lost 5 bases and 0 bases respectively, with 7 bases between them. DNA of the CDR3: TGTGCCAGCAGTGCACTTACAACTAATGAAAAACTGTTTTTT. Protein product: CASSALTTNEKLFF.

V gene TRBV10-3 combines with J gene TRBJ2-1; TRBD2 matches at 7 bases. With V trimmed by 2 bases and J by 8 bases, 12 bases remained unmatched. The CDR3 loop spans 16 amino acids. The V gene's germline CDR1 is ENHRY and CDR2 SYGVKD. The CDR3 is CAISETPGGSGDEQFF. CDR3 in DNA: TGTGCCATCAGTGAGACCCCAGGCGGGAGTGGGGATGAGCAGTTCTTC.

This clonotype was seen once. DNA for the CDR3: TGTGCCAGCAGCCCGCGGACATTTAGCACAGATACGCAGTATTTT. Its translation is CASSPRTFSTDTQYF. The chain is built from TRBV7-9 and TRBJ2-3; D is possibly TRBD1 (5 bases). This CDR3 contains 15 residues. Germline CDR1 SEHNR, CDR2 FQNEAQ (reference sequence). The V end lost 5 bases, the J end lost 0 bases, and 12 bases lay between the germline ends.

This clonotype turned up a few times. V gene TRBV28 combines with J gene TRBJ2-2, with TRBD2 matching over 7 bases. Per germline, CDR1 MDHEN and CDR2 SYDVKM. J lost 4 bases, V lost 3 bases, and 5 bases had no gene match. This CDR3 has 15 residues. Here the CDR3 reads CASSFAGEGTGELFF. The CDR3 nucleotides read TGTGCCAGCAGTTTCGCGGGAGAGGGCACCGGGGAGCTGTTTTTT.

The chain links TRBV20-1 to TRBJ2-3, with 8 bases fitting TRBD2. CDR1 DFQATT and CDR2 SNEGSKA come from the germline V gene (reference sequence). This CDR3 contains 13 residues. V dropped 5 bases and J dropped 1; count of bases not matched to a gene: 2. This chain's CDR3 is CSALAGRTDTQYF. In DNA, the CDR3 is TGCAGTGCTTTAGCGGGACGCACAGATACGCAGTATTTT.

This clonotype was detected only a few times. The chain recombines TRBV29-1 with TRBJ2-5; the D is unclear. CDR1 is SQVTM, CDR2 ANQGSEA, per germline. The CDR3 loop spans 14 amino acids. This chain's CDR3 is CSTAGPTTQETQYF. In DNA form, the CDR3 reads TGCAGTACAGCCGGGCCCACCACCCAAGAGACCCAGTACTTC.

This clonotype was seen a few times. The genes are TRBV15 and TRBJ2-2, with D possibly TRBD1 on 5 matching bases. The CDR3 length is 16 residues. Germline V lookup: CDR1 LNHNV, CDR2 YYDKDF (reference sequence). V was shortened by 2 bases and J by 7 bases, with 17 bases between the two germline ends. DNA of the CDR3: TGTGCCACCAGCAGATCTGGGGCATACCTCGGCGGGGAGCTGTTTTTT. Translation: CATSRSGAYLGGELFF.

This clonotype was found a few times. The chain combines TRBV14 with TRBJ2-2, with 10 nucleotides matching TRBD2. CDR3 size: 14 residues. The V and J ends lost 5 bases and 5 bases, in that order; junction bases with no gene match: 2. Germline V gene data show CDR1 as SGHDN and CDR2 as FVKESK. CDR3 loop: CASSKGLATGELFF. CDR3 DNA: TGTGCCAGCAGCAAGGGACTAGCGACCGGGGAGCTGTTTTTT. The full variable domain, rest sourced from reference TRBV14 and TRBJ2-2, is EAGVTQFPSHSVIEKGQTVTLRCDPISGHDNLYWYRRVMGKEIKFLLHFVKESKQDESGMPNNRFLAERTGGTYSTLKVQPAELEDSGVYFCASSKGLATGELFFGEGSRLTVL.

V usage is TRBV20-1 and J usage is TRBJ2-1; D unclear. The germline V gene has CDR1 DFQATT and CDR2 SNEGSKA (reference sequence). The CDR3 is 14 amino acids. Trimming took 5 bases from V and 4 from J, leaving 15 bases between them. In DNA form, the CDR3 reads TGCAGTGCTGTCCCCCCCCTTGGATACAATGAGCAGTTCTTC. Its translation is CSAVPPLGYNEQFF.

V and J are TRBV24-1 and TRBJ2-5; D uncertain. The CDR3 is 15 amino acids. The germline gives CDR1 KGHDR, CDR2 SFDVKD. Trimming took 3 bases from V and 0 from J, leaving 10 bases between them. Written as DNA, the CDR3 is TGTGCCACCAGTGATGCCAGCGAGTACCAAGAGACCCAGTACTTC. Amino acid sequence: CATSDASEYQETQYF.

The chain links TRBV20-1 to TRBJ1-3, with D uncertain. This CDR3 has 12 amino acids. V gave up 3 bases and J gave up 3 bases, with 6 bases separating them. In germline, CDR1 is DFQATT, CDR2 SNEGSKA (reference sequence). The CDR3 reads CSARPLGNTIYF. The CDR3 DNA sequence: TGCAGTGCTAGGCCCCTTGGAAACACCATATATTTT.

There are a few counts of this clonotype. The chain joins TRBV6-6 to TRBJ1-2; TRBD1 is a possible D gene (6 bases). V lost 4 bases, J lost 8 bases, and 14 bases lay in between. The length of the CDR3 is 13 residues. The germline V gene encodes CDR1 MNHNY and CDR2 SVGAGI (reference sequence). This CDR3 is CASSLVGGQGYTF. The CDR3 bases are TGTGCCAGCAGTTTGGTTGGAGGACAGGGCTACACCTTC.

There are a few counts of this clonotype. V and J are TRBV12-3 or TRBV12-4 and TRBJ2-2; TRBD2 might be the D (5 bases). This CDR3 region has 16 residues. The ends were cut back, 5 bases at V and 0 bases at J, with 13 bases in the middle. CDR3 nucleotide sequence: TGTGCCAGCAGTCCGATCCCAGCGGCGAACACCGGGGAGCTGTTTTTT. The encoded protein is CASSPIPAANTGELFF.

This clonotype was seen at least ten times. The genes are TRBV4-2 and TRBJ2-7; D might be TRBD2 (5 bases). The CDR3 sequence is 13 residues long. Per the germline V gene, CDR1 is LGHNA and CDR2 is YNFKEQ. The V gene lost 1 base and the J gene lost 6 bases, with 10 bases spanning the gap. CDR3 residues: CASSQVRVSEQYF. As DNA, the CDR3 is TGTGCCAGCAGCCAAGTGAGGGTCTCCGAGCAGTACTTC.

The sample holds a few counts of this clonotype. The genes are TRBV18 and TRBJ2-1, with 11 nucleotides matching TRBD2. V trimming: 3 bases; J trimming: 4 bases; junction bases outside the gene matches: 11. The CDR3 extends over 18 amino acids. Germline CDR1 is KGHSH and CDR2 is LQKENI. The CDR3 loop reads CASSPQGLAGGAYNEQFF. The CDR3 coding sequence is TGTGCCAGCTCACCCCAAGGATTAGCGGGAGGGGCGTACAATGAGCAGTTCTTC.

This clonotype was counted only a few times. The chain carries TRBV4-3 and TRBJ1-3; D unresolved. This CDR3 spans 16 amino acids. The V end lost 1 base, the J end lost 6 bases, and 16 bases lay between the germline ends. Germline assignment: CDR1 LGHNA and CDR2 YSLEER. The CDR3: CASSQAVLGFENTIYF. DNA of the CDR3: TGCGCCAGCAGCCAAGCGGTTTTAGGGTTTGAAAACACCATATATTTT.

This clonotype was recorded a few times. The genes are TRBV7-2 and TRBJ2-5; 7 positions agree with TRBD1. The CDR3 is made up of 16 amino acids. Germline V gene lookup returns CDR1 SGHTA and CDR2 FQGNSA. The V gene end was trimmed by 8 bases and the J gene end by 4 bases; junction bases not matched to a gene: 16. CDR3 loop: CASANGRQGSVETQYF. DNA for the CDR3: TGTGCCAGCGCCAATGGGAGACAGGGCTCCGTAGAGACCCAGTACTTC.

This clonotype has only a few counts. The rearrangement uses TRBV28 and TRBJ2-7, with TRBD2 matching 9 bases. V was pared by 4 bases and J by 4 bases, with 8 bases of the junction left unmatched. Looked up from germline, CDR1 is MDHEN and CDR2 is SYDVKM. CDR3 length: 15 residues. The CDR3 region has the DNA TGTGCCAGCAGTTCAGGAGGTAGCGGGAGTTACGAGCAGTACTTC. This codes for CASSSGGSGSYEQYF.

This clonotype showed up just once. The chain joins TRBV5-4 to TRBJ2-3; 8 bases line up with TRBD1. The CDR3 is 14 amino acids. Germline V CDR1 and CDR2: SGHNT, YYREEE (reference sequence). The V gene end was trimmed by 4 bases and the J gene end by 4 bases; junction bases not matched to a gene: 5. CDR3 loop: CASSVRGLPDTQYF. The CDR3 DNA is TGTGCCAGCAGCGTCAGGGGGCTCCCAGATACGCAGTATTTT.

V and J are TRBV7-7 and TRBJ1-1, with a possible D match to TRBD1 (5 bases). Germline V CDR1 and CDR2: SSHAT, FNYEAQ (reference sequence). With 3 bases removed from V and 4 bases from J, the gap between germline ends came to 15 bases. This CDR3 region has 15 residues. CDR3 coding DNA: TGTGCCAGCAGCTTGGAGGGTAGGGACCTCACTGAAGCTTTCTTT. This translates into CASSLEGRDLTEAFF.

The DNA for the CDR3 is TGTGCCACCAGCAGAAGTCCAGCGGGAGACTACAATGAGCAGTTCTTC. It yields the protein CATSRSPAGDYNEQFF. The V gene is TRBV15, the J gene TRBJ2-1; the match to TRBD2 covers 8 bases. CDR3 length: 16 residues. V trimming: 2 bases; J trimming: 3 bases; junction bases outside the gene matches: 6. Germline CDR1 and CDR2: LNHNV and YYDKDF (reference sequence).

This clonotype has a handful of counts. The V gene is TRBV10-3, the J gene TRBJ2-7, with 7 bases matching TRBD2. The germline V gene encodes CDR1 ENHRY and CDR2 SYGVKD. Trimming cost V 11 bases and J 0 bases; bases outside gene matches: 4. This CDR3 is 12 amino acids long. In DNA form, the CDR3 reads TGTGCCGTAAGCGGGACCTCCTACGAGCAGTACTTC. Amino acids: CAVSGTSYEQYF.

This clonotype was counted a few times. The chain employs TRBV12-3 or TRBV12-4 and TRBJ1-4, with 9 bases identical to TRBD1. The CDR3 spans 15 residues. V lost 5 bases to trimming and J lost 8 bases; unmatched junction nucleotides: 9. The CDR3 DNA follows: TGTGCCAGCAGTCTAGACGGGACAGGGCTCGAAAAACTGTTTTTT. As protein: CASSLDGTGLEKLFF.

The chain links TRBV4-3 to TRBJ1-6; the D gene is possibly TRBD1 (5 bases). Germline CDR1 reads LGHNA; CDR2 reads YSLEER. This CDR3 is built from 17 residues. Deletions cut 0 bases from V and 10 bases from J, with 19 bases between. DNA of the CDR3: TGCGCCAGCAGCCAAGATCCTCCGGCCAGGGTCGGATCACCCCTCCACTTT. The encoded protein is CASSQDPPARVGSPLHF.